These 21 T cell receptor beta chains were all obtained from the same sample, sequenced in a study of long-term antiretroviral therapy in people with HIV. Survey-level resolution applied to immunoSEQ assay v3.0. Profiled with immunoSEQ multiplex PCR; TCRdb holds only in-frame clones, not every one. The repertoire holds 7,500 to 10,000 clones, with approximately 78% as singletons. Sequenced here: unsorted PBMCs, sampled 0.7 years after starting antiretroviral therapy. These receptor sequences come from a middle-aged man with HIV.

V gene TRBV2 combines with J gene TRBJ1-1; TRBD1 aligns across 7 bases. CDR1 SNHLY and CDR2 FYNNEI come from the germline V gene. The CDR3 is made up of 17 amino acids. J gave up 4 bases and V 7 bases, and 18 bases lay outside the gene matches. This CDR3 is CASNKGASTGYGTEAFF. CDR3 in DNA: TGTGCCAGCAATAAGGGTGCGTCGACAGGGTACGGCACTGAAGCTTTCTTT.

CDR3 nucleotides: TGTGCCATCAGTGGACTAGCGGGAGCAGATGAGCAGTTCTTC. Encoded protein: CAISGLAGADEQFF. The chain has TRBV10-3 and TRBJ2-1, with TRBD2 matching over 12 bases. V dropped 4 bases and J dropped 8; count of bases not matched to a gene: 3. CDR1 is ENHRY, CDR2 SYGVKD, per germline. This CDR3 is built from 14 residues.

This chain connects TRBV28 to TRBJ1-1; 8 bases are shared with TRBD1. The CDR3 runs to 19 residues. Trimming cost V 5 bases and J 3 bases; bases outside gene matches: 20. CDR1 and CDR2 (germline): MDHEN, SYDVKM. CDR3 protein: CASSPIIRTGPWRDTEAFF. The CDR3 DNA sequence: TGTGCCAGCAGTCCCATAATTCGGACAGGGCCGTGGCGGGACACTGAAGCTTTCTTT. Supplemented by reference TRBV28 and TRBJ1-1, the full variable domain reads DVKVTQSSRYLVKRTGEKVFLECVQDMDHENMFWYRQDPGLGLRLIYFSYDVKMKEKGDIPEGYSVSREKKERFSLILESASTNQTSMYLCASSPIIRTGPWRDTEAFFGQGTRLTVV.

The J gene is TRBJ1-4, the V gene TRBV5-1; D is unresolved. Germline assignment: CDR1 SGHRS and CDR2 YFSETQ. V lost 2 bases, J lost 0 bases, and 5 bases lay in between. The CDR3 extends over 14 amino acids. Here the CDR3 DNA reads TGCGCCAGCAGCTTCAGCGCAACTAATGAAAAACTGTTTTTT. Translating gives CASSFSATNEKLFF.

This rearrangement joins TRBV9 to TRBJ1-1; 8 nucleotides align to TRBD1. The CDR3 contains 14 residues. With V trimmed by 3 bases and J by 5 bases, 6 bases remained unmatched. From germline, CDR1 is SGDLS and CDR2 YYNGEE. The CDR3 nucleotides are TGTGCCAGCAGCGACCGGACAGGGAGTACTGAAGCTTTCTTT. Protein product: CASSDRTGSTEAFF.

The genes are TRBV29-1 and TRBJ2-7; TRBD2 matches at 14 bases. This CDR3 has 16 amino acids. Germline CDR1 and CDR2: SQVTM and ANQGSEA. Losses at the gene ends were 0 bases for V and 4 bases for J; bases not matched to a gene: 5. CDR3 sequence (DNA): TGCAGCGTTGAAGATTACGGGACTAGCGGGAGATACGAGCAGTACTTC. Its protein is CSVEDYGTSGRYEQYF.

This clone was counted a few times. The rearrangement links TRBV6-5 to TRBJ2-7; TRBD2 might be the D (5 bases). The CDR3 has 11 amino acids. V was clipped by 4 bases and J by 9 bases, with 10 bases between them. Germline V CDR1 and CDR2: MNHEY, SVGAGI. CDR3 in amino acids: CASSSGFGQYF. The DNA of the CDR3 is TGTGCCAGCAGTTCGGGGTTTGGGCAGTACTTC.

The chain employs TRBV10-3 and TRBJ2-7, with a tentative D call TRBD1 (6 bases). The CDR3 is made up of 16 amino acids. Deletions cut 0 bases from V and 5 bases from J, with 17 bases between. Germline CDR1 ENHRY, CDR2 SYGVKD. The chain's CDR3 is CAISESRVTGEDEQYF. The CDR3 nucleotides read TGTGCCATCAGTGAGTCGAGGGTGACAGGAGAGGACGAGCAGTACTTC.

The rearrangement uses TRBV18 and TRBJ1-5; D remains unclear. The germline gives CDR1 KGHSH, CDR2 LQKENI. This CDR3 comprises 15 residues. V was cut by 1 base and J by 0 bases, with 7 bases left in between. CDR3: CASSPQRDSNQPQHF. In nucleotides, the CDR3 is TGTGCCAGCTCACCACAGCGGGATAGCAATCAGCCCCAGCATTTT.

V gene TRBV27 combines with J gene TRBJ2-7; 10 bases are shared with TRBD1. The CDR3 consists of 16 residues. The ends lost 5 bases at V and 5 bases at J; junction bases unmatched: 12. Germline assignment: CDR1 MNHEY and CDR2 SMNVEV (reference sequence). DNA of the CDR3: TGTGCCAGCAGTAAATGGACAGGACAGGGGGTTGACGAGCAGTACTTC. Amino acids: CASSKWTGQGVDEQYF.

This clone came up once. This chain connects TRBV11-2 to TRBJ2-7; 9 nucleotides agree with TRBD1. This CDR3 contains 15 residues. Losses at the gene ends were 1 base for V and 9 bases for J; bases not matched to a gene: 10. Germline CDR1 and CDR2: SGHAT and FQNNGV. The CDR3 sequence: CASSLGGQGQIGQYF. The CDR3 coding sequence is TGTGCCAGCAGCTTAGGGGGACAGGGTCAGATAGGGCAGTACTTC.

The V gene is TRBV19, the J gene TRBJ1-1; no definite D call. From germline, CDR1 is LNHDA and CDR2 SQIVND (reference sequence). With 7 bases removed from V and 4 bases from J, the gap between germline ends came to 19 bases. CDR3 length equals 15 residues. CDR3 sequence: CASIQEGLQSTEAFF. The CDR3 nucleotides are TGTGCCAGTATCCAAGAGGGCCTCCAAAGCACTGAAGCTTTCTTT.

The chain has TRBV25-1 and TRBJ2-7, with TRBD2 identical over 12 bases. CDR3 length: 13 residues. V dropped 8 bases and J dropped 5; count of bases not matched to a gene: 4. CDR1 is MGHDK and CDR2 is SYGVNS in the germline V gene. CDR3 amino acids: CASGGLAGNEQYF. In DNA, the CDR3 is TGTGCCAGCGGTGGACTAGCGGGAAACGAGCAGTACTTC.

The chain couples TRBV7-2 to TRBJ2-1; D is undetermined. Germline lookup yields CDR1 SGHTA and CDR2 FQGNSA. The CDR3 extends over 14 amino acids. Trimming shortened V by 1 base and J by 10 bases, and 14 bases separated the two germline ends. CDR3 sequence: CASSLEGYVGEQFF. DNA of the CDR3: TGTGCCAGCAGCTTAGAAGGGTATGTCGGAGAGCAGTTCTTC.

The gene calls are TRBV28 and TRBJ2-7; TRBD1 is a possible D gene (6 bases). Trimming took off 9 bases at V and 4 bases at J, with 16 bases between the two ends. Germline-derived CDR1 and CDR2 are MDHEN and SYDVKM. The CDR3 length is 13 residues. CDR3 DNA sequence: TGTGCCAGTTTACCACAGGGTACTTACGAGCAGTACTTC. Residues: CASLPQGTYEQYF.

This rearrangement joins TRBV23-1 to TRBJ2-3; D is unclear. TRBV23-1 qualifies as an ORF whose function is uncertain. This CDR3 has 12 amino acids. V was cut by 6 bases and J by 6 bases, with 10 bases left in between. The CDR3 loop reads CASSQTSDTQYF. The CDR3 nucleotides are TGCGCCAGCAGCCAGACTTCGGATACGCAGTATTTT.

This clone has just a few counts. The chain carries TRBV5-4 and TRBJ2-7, with TRBD2 as a possible D gene (5 bases). Germline V gene sequence: CDR1 SGHNT, CDR2 YYREEE (reference sequence). Trimming removed 4 bases at V and 5 bases at J, with 22 bases between. There are 16 residues in the CDR3. DNA of the CDR3: TGTGCCAGCAGCCAAGACCTTTCTAGAGGGCGGGACGAGCAGTACTTC. It translates to CASSQDLSRGRDEQYF.

The chain carries TRBV27 and TRBJ2-1, with D tentatively TRBD1 (7 bases). The V end lost 4 bases, the J end lost 2 bases, and 12 bases lay between the germline ends. The CDR3 contains 15 residues. The germline V gene has CDR1 MNHEY and CDR2 SMNVEV (reference sequence). The DNA of the CDR3 is TGTGCCAGCAGTTACGCGGGACAGCCCTACAATGAGCAGTTCTTC. Amino acid sequence: CASSYAGQPYNEQFF.

The chain joins TRBV7-2 to TRBJ1-5, with D possibly matching TRBD1 (5 bases). Germline loops: CDR1 SGHTA, CDR2 FQGNSA. The CDR3 length is 15 residues. With 4 bases removed from V and 7 bases from J, the gap between germline ends came to 17 bases. As DNA, the CDR3 is TGTGCCAGCAGCTCAGGACGGGGGGGTTCCCAGCCCCAGCATTTT. Amino acids: CASSSGRGGSQPQHF.

This clone qualifies as large (0.1 to 1%). The rearrangement joins TRBV2 to TRBJ1-2, with D maybe TRBD1 (5 bases). The germline V and J ends were trimmed by 9 bases and 5 bases, with 10 bases remaining between them. The length of the CDR3 is 11 residues. Germline V gene sequence: CDR1 SNHLY, CDR2 FYNNEI. CDR3 amino acids: CASEGFYGYTF. In nucleotides, the CDR3 is TGTGCCAGTGAGGGGTTTTATGGCTACACCTTC.

This clone has a single count. The CDR3 nucleotides are TGTGCCAGCAGCTTAGGGACTAGTGATGGCAATGAGCAGTTCTTC. Amino acids: CASSLGTSDGNEQFF. The chain recombines TRBV7-9 with TRBJ2-1; the match to TRBD2 covers 7 bases. The length of the CDR3 is 15 residues. The germline gives CDR1 SEHNR, CDR2 FQNEAQ (reference sequence). V shed 1 base and J 6 bases; nucleotides not matched to a gene: 6.